A selection of T cell receptor beta chains follows, all from one sample in a study of T-cell reconstitution after alpha-beta-depleted transplantation in children. MiXCR was run by TCRdb on the PCR reads, yielding one entry per CDR3 protein. Of some 550,000 distinct CDR3 sequences in the sample, 15% to 20% were seen once. This sample comprised PBMCs from the stem cell graft donor, obtained from the stem cell graft. The receptors derive from a human donor who donated a stem cell graft to a child with acute lymphoblastic leukemia. Both conserved end residues are part of each CDR3. A D gene is named only where the DNA matches it firmly. Expanded clones are given a class, and other clones once, few, many or no size at all.

size	D	J	V	DNA	CDR3
few	-	TRBJ1-4	TRBV5-1	TGCGCCAGCAAGATAGGAGGGGGAAACGAAAAACTGTTTTTT	CASKIGGGNEKLFF
few	TRBD1	TRBJ1-5	TRBV20-1	TGCAGTGCCACGAAAGCAACAGGGGGTTGGGATCAGCCCCAGCATTTT	CSATKATGGWDQPQHF
-	TRBD1	TRBJ2-1	TRBV13	TGTGCCAGCAGCGCCAGAACAGGGGTTGGCTACAATGAGCAGTTCTTC	CASSARTGVGYNEQFF
-	-	TRBJ2-7	TRBV29-1	TGCAGCGCTCAGATGGACACGGCCTACGAGCAGTACTTC	CSAQMDTAYEQYF
few	-	TRBJ1-1	TRBV5-1	TGCGCCAGCAGCTCCACAGGTACGAACACTGAAGCTTTCTTT	CASSSTGTNTEAFF
many	TRBD2	TRBJ2-7	TRBV29-1	TGCAGCGCCCGGCGGGGGACTAGCGGGAGCGGCGAGCAGTACTTC	CSARRGTSGSGEQYF
few	-	TRBJ1-4	TRBV7-9	TGTGCCAGCAGCTTAAAGGGACCGGAAGAAAAACTGTTTTTT	CASSLKGPEEKLFF
-	-	TRBJ2-2	TRBV5-1	TGCGCCAGCAGTCCCGGGAGTAACACCGGGGAGCTGTTTTTT	CASSPGSNTGELFF
-	TRBD1	TRBJ1-2	TRBV27	TGTGCCAGCACCGACGGACAGGGCGGCTATGGCTACACCTTC	CASTDGQGGYGYTF
few	-	TRBJ1-5	TRBV19	TGTGCCAGTAACCCGACAGGATATAGCAATCAGCCCCAGCATTTT	CASNPTGYSNQPQHF
few	-	TRBJ1-2	TRBV12-3/TRBV12-4	TGTGCCAGCAGTCACCTGCGGGGAAACTATGGCTACACCTTC	CASSHLRGNYGYTF
few	-	TRBJ1-2	TRBV12-3/TRBV12-4	TGTGCCAGCACTCAGGCGGGTGGCTACACCTTC	CASTQAGGYTF
-	TRBD2	TRBJ2-7	TRBV7-2	TGTGCCAGCAACCTCCTAGCGGGAGGATCCTACGAGCAGTACTTC	CASNLLAGGSYEQYF
-	TRBD1	TRBJ1-1	TRBV27	TGTGCCAGCATTCGGGGACAGGGAACGAACACTGAAGCTTTCTTT	CASIRGQGTNTEAFF
-	TRBD2	TRBJ2-1	TRBV7-6	TGTGCCAGCAGCTTAGCCCAGGCGGGAGGGACAAACAATGAGCAGTTCTTC	CASSLAQAGGTNNEQFF
-	-	TRBJ1-3	TRBV12-3/TRBV12-4	TGTGCCAGCAGTTTTGTAGGGGCTGGAAACACCATATATTTT	CASSFVGAGNTIYF
-	-	TRBJ1-2	TRBV7-1	TGTGCCAGCAGCCTTCCGGGGATGGAACTTGGCTACACCTTC	CASSLPGMELGYTF
few	TRBD2	TRBJ2-1	TRBV28	TGTGCCAGCAGTGCCCTGACTAGCGGGGGGTACAATGAGCAGTTCTTC	CASSALTSGGYNEQFF
-	TRBD1	TRBJ1-2	TRBV10-2	TGCGCCAGCAGTGGGACAGGTCCTGGCTACACCTTC	CASSGTGPGYTF
many	-	TRBJ2-7	TRBV5-1	TGCGCCAGCCGGGACGGGAGTAACCACGAGCAGTACTTC	CASRDGSNHEQYF
-	TRBD2	TRBJ2-1	TRBV4-2	TGTGCCAGCAGCCAAGTAGCGGGAGTTTCCTACAATGAGCAGTTCTTC	CASSQVAGVSYNEQFF
-	TRBD1	TRBJ1-5	TRBV20-1	TGCTGTGCTTCTAAAAAGACAGGGGGCGGTCAGCCCCAGCATTTT	CCASKKTGGGQPQHF
-	-	TRBJ1-5	TRBV4-1	TGCGCCAGCAGCCAAGTCGGTAGTAGCAATCAGCCCCAGCATTTT	CASSQVGSSNQPQHF
-	-	TRBJ1-1	TRBV27	TGTGCCAGCAGTTCAGGGTCGACAGAGCGCGCTTTCTTT	CASSSGSTERAFF